Each of the 5 T cell receptor beta chains below was sequenced from the same sample in a study of post-analysis software for immune sequencing data. Whole-study findings and limits: Controls had lower frequencies than patients of a few TRBV segments, which included TRBV5-6, TRBV5-1 and TRBV20-1.

The TCR beta cDNA libraries contained unique molecular identifiers. TCRdb analysed the PCR reads with MiXCR anew, one entry per CDR3 protein. The sample has 500,000 to 600,000 distinct CDR3 sequences, around 44% seen once; the top ten hold around 1.7%. These TCRs are of unknown antigen specificity. Sequenced material: blood. These receptors were obtained from a girl between 10 and 17 years old with multiple sclerosis.

This clonotype has only a few counts. The chain links TRBV12-3 or TRBV12-4 to TRBJ2-1, with D uncertain. V dropped 3 bases and J dropped 9 bases, with 12 bases sitting between them. CDR3 length: 13 amino acids. Here the CDR3 reads CASSFRSLSEQFF. CDR3 coding DNA: TGTGCCAGCAGTTTCAGGAGCCTTTCTGAGCAGTTCTTC.

The rearrangement joins TRBV29-1 to TRBJ2-7, with a possible D match to TRBD2 (6 bases). The V end was cut by 5 bases, the J end by 0 bases, with 17 bases between. Germline CDR1 and CDR2: SQVTM and ANQGSEA. The CDR3 runs to 15 residues. The CDR3: CSVLPRDGSSYEQYF. DNA for the CDR3: TGCAGCGTTTTACCTCGGGACGGGAGCTCCTACGAGCAGTACTTC.

J is TRBJ2-1 and V is TRBV5-1; 13 bases map to TRBD2. This CDR3 is 15 amino acids long. V dropped 2 bases and J dropped 7; count of bases not matched to a gene: 3. Germline assignment: CDR1 SGHRS and CDR2 YFSETQ. The CDR3 sequence is CASSLLAGGENEQFF. In DNA form, the CDR3 reads TGCGCCAGCAGCTTACTAGCGGGGGGGGAAAATGAGCAGTTCTTC.

This clonotype came up a few times. The CDR3 nucleotides read TGCGCCAGCAGCTGGGGCAAAGCCCTGGCCAATGAGCAGTTCTTC. This translates into CASSWGKALANEQFF. The chain combines TRBV5-1 with TRBJ2-1; possibly TRBD1 for D (5 bases). Germline assignment: CDR1 SGHRS and CDR2 YFSETQ. The V and J ends lost 3 bases and 6 bases respectively, with 16 bases between them. CDR3 length: 15 residues. The whole variable domain, filled in from reference TRBV5-1 and TRBJ2-1, reads KAGVTQTPRYLIKTRGQQVTLSCSPISGHRSVSWYQQTPGQGLQFLFEYFSETQRNKGNFPGRFSGRQFSNSRSEMNVSTLELGDSALYLCASSWGKALANEQFFGPGTRLTVL.

The CDR3 protein is CASTSRGHTGYGYTF. CDR3 sequence (DNA): TGTGCCAGCACCTCCAGGGGCCACACTGGCTATGGCTACACCTTC. The gene calls are TRBV28 and TRBJ1-2; TRBD1 might be the D (6 bases). The CDR3 contains 15 residues. Germline V gene data show CDR1 as MDHEN and CDR2 as SYDVKM. Trimming shortened V by 7 bases and J by 4 bases, and 19 bases separated the two germline ends.